This T cell receptor (beta chain) was documented in a study of blood T cell repertoires in COVID-19. Study summary: Sites in the United States, Italy and Spain provided acute and convalescent COVID-19 samples. Nucleic acid was either cDNA or gDNA, and it came from T cells, B-cell-depleted T cells, or PBMCs.

In the study's own analysis: Researchers report that nucleated cell counts were estimated from reference gene primer amplification. This table comes from immunoSEQ multiplex PCR, and its TCRdb copy is limited to in-frame clones, with some not included. The DNA gave D and trimming, while V, J and clone size come from that table. The sample yields under 200,000 clones, 75% to 85% seen once. This CDR3 spans 13 amino acids. V shed 8 bases, J shed 8 bases, and the junction held 5 bases outside the gene matches. Germline CDR1 LGHDT, CDR2 YNNKEL (reference sequence). Seattle-derived patients entered the study during active infection and were followed longitudinally.

The chain combines TRBV3-1 (or the pseudogene TRBV3-2) with TRBJ1-6; 8 bases are a match to TRBD1. The sample comprised peripheral blood. This TCR derives from a woman aged 60-75 years with COVID-19, enrolled during active disease. For the CDR3, the DNA is TGTGCCAGCTCGACAGGGGTGGATTCACCCCTCCACTTT. This encodes CASSTGVDSPLHF.